These T cell receptor beta chains were read from a single sample in a study of blood T cells in healthy people across ages. MiXCR, run by TCRdb on the 5' RACE reads, gives a single entry per CDR3 protein. This sample has about 640,000 distinct CDR3 sequences, with under 65% found just once. The sample was blood. Receptors were obtained from a man aged 55 to 70 in good health. Both conserved end residues are part of each CDR3. Fields, in order: CDR3 protein, CDR3 DNA, D gene, clone size, V gene, J gene. D genes are given only for firm matches. Size is omitted from some rows. Given values are once, few, many or a class for expanded clones.

CASSPQADSSYEQYF,TGTGCCAGCAGTCCCCAGGCGGATAGCTCCTACGAGCAGTACTTC,.,.,TRBV4-2,TRBJ2-7
CSARFGGGPWNEQFF,TGCAGTGCTAGATTCGGCGGGGGGCCTTGGAATGAGCAGTTCTTC,TRBD2,.,TRBV20-1,TRBJ2-1
CASSHVDNTGLRETQYF,TGTGCCAGCAGCCATGTGGATAATACGGGGTTGAGAGAGACCCAGTACTTC,.,.,TRBV4-2,TRBJ2-5
CASSLSLAGGPGANVLTF,TGTGCCAGCAGCTTATCACTAGCGGGGGGGCCTGGGGCCAACGTCCTGACTTTC,TRBD2,.,TRBV7-9,TRBJ2-6
CSARVRTAYEQYF,TGCAGTGCTAGAGTTCGGACAGCCTACGAGCAGTACTTC,.,few,TRBV20-1,TRBJ2-7
CASSTRDGGYEQYF,TGTGCCAGCAGCACCCGGGACGGAGGCTACGAGCAGTACTTC,.,.,TRBV5-4,TRBJ2-7
CASSQVAKRTDIQYF,TGCGCCAGCAGCCAAGTTGCAAAAAGGACGGACATTCAGTACTTC,.,few,TRBV4-1,TRBJ2-4
CASSRAQGQGINNEQFF,TGTGCCAGCAGCAGAGCGCAGGGGCAGGGGATAAACAATGAGCAGTTCTTC,.,few,TRBV6-1,TRBJ2-1
CASSQATGNYGYTF,TGTGCCAGCAGCCAAGCGACAGGGAACTATGGCTACACCTTC,TRBD1,few,TRBV4-2,TRBJ1-2
CATTTSGGLQETQYF,TGTGCCACCACGACTAGCGGGGGGCTCCAAGAGACCCAGTACTTC,TRBD2,.,TRBV6-6,TRBJ2-5
CASTQDYGRGTTSNQPQHF,TGCGCCAGCACCCAGGATTATGGACGCGGAACAACTAGCAATCAGCCCCAGCATTTT,.,.,TRBV4-1,TRBJ1-5
CASSLVQNTGELFF,TGCGCCAGCAGCTTGGTGCAGAACACCGGGGAGCTGTTTTTT,.,.,TRBV5-1,TRBJ2-2